This T cell receptor (beta chain) is from a study of shared clonotypes between healthy human individuals. Whole-study results and caveats: Across several donors, naive CD4 shared about 5%, naive CD8 around 3.8%, memory CD4 approximately 2.5%, memory CD8 roughly 0.37%.

Trimming shortened V by 0 bases and J by 12 bases, and 18 bases separated the two germline ends. CDR3 length: 15 residues. From germline, CDR1 is KGHSH and CDR2 LQKENI. Sequencing was performed with immunoSEQ multiplex PCR; in TCRdb, only in-frame clones are kept and a portion is missing. Here the sample spans 2 million to 2.5 million clones, 80% to 95% being singletons. For this clone: The antigen is not known.

The J gene is TRBJ2-1, the V gene TRBV18, with D possibly being TRBD1 (7 bases). Sequenced material: naive CD4+ T cells from PBMCs. As to subset: CD45RA+ positively selected. This clonotype was sampled from a man younger than 35 in good health. Some clones in this sample may be carry-over from other donors' samples. DNA for the CDR3: TGTGCCAGCTCACCACCCGGGACAGCGACTAGAACGCAGTTCTTC. This gives the protein CASSPPGTATRTQFF.